This is a list of T cell receptor beta chains from one sample in a study of T-cell reconstitution after alpha-beta-depleted transplantation in children. TCRdb ran MiXCR on the PCR reads and lists one entry per CDR3 protein. The sample holds 440,000 or so distinct CDR3 sequences, roughly 44% seen once. Sequencing used PBMCs, obtained before TCRalphabeta/CD19-depleted stem cell transplant. All receptors come from a girl aged 2 to 9 with aplastic anemia, due to receive a stem cell transplant. Each CDR3 is given with its conserved first and last residue. Not every row has a clone size; where given, it reads once, few, many or a size class.

TRBV20-1,TRBJ2-2,.,CSADLGLVNTGELFF
TRBV20-1,TRBJ2-1,many,CSASGRSFRNEQFF
TRBV7-8,TRBJ2-7,.,CASSQDRGDEQYF
TRBV9,TRBJ2-7,many,CASSVASGANFYEQYF
TRBV20-1,TRBJ2-7,.,CSANSGTGNYEQYF
TRBV15,TRBJ2-5,.,CATSRGTIPQYF
TRBV27,TRBJ2-3,.,CTSSLCRLENTDTQYF
TRBV28,TRBJ2-1,many,CASSLGYPNEQFF
TRBV28,TRBJ1-2,.,CASNRTTGGVYGYTF
TRBV5-1,TRBJ2-7,few,CASSLGVAGVYEQYF
TRBV4-1,TRBJ2-5,many,CASSQDTAASGSLGTQYF
TRBV27,TRBJ2-7,.,CATARGGQGIYEQYF
TRBV5-6,TRBJ2-7,.,CASSLAGLAGYEQYF
TRBV5-5,TRBJ1-5,.,CASSFRLLDQPQHF
TRBV6-1,TRBJ2-3,.,CANSELAGGPDTQYF
TRBV20-1,TRBJ2-3,.,CSARDRAGDSTDTQYF
TRBV14,TRBJ2-5,many,CASSQTAMPQETQYF
TRBV7-9,TRBJ2-5,.,CASSLRREPKETQYF
TRBV5-5,TRBJ2-6,.,CASSLGTGGFGANVLTF
TRBV12-3/TRBV12-4,TRBJ2-1,.,CASNNQRSYNEQIF
TRBV20-1,TRBJ2-7,.,CSARTRSYEQYF
TRBV20-1,TRBJ2-7,few,CSARDTRGNGYEQYF
TRBV29-1,TRBJ1-1,.,CSGGSRAEAFF
TRBV28,TRBJ2-7,once,CASRASTGSSYEQYF
TRBV4-3,TRBJ2-1,few,CASSLRLAGGARRQFF
TRBV11-3,TRBJ2-7,few,CASSPSPSPSYEQYF
TRBV4-1,TRBJ1-2,few,CASSPIPGQGIDGYTF
TRBV28,TRBJ2-3,.,CASSGLAVPTDTQYF
TRBV7-2,TRBJ2-1,many,CASSLSPSGRVSNEQFF
TRBV20-1,TRBJ2-3,.,CSAPRRALRETDTQYF
TRBV20-1,TRBJ1-2,.,CSATTGTNYGYTF
TRBV5-1,TRBJ1-2,once,CASSKPGTNNYGYTF
TRBV7-3,TRBJ2-6,many,CASSFPGGAGANVLTF
TRBV29-1,TRBJ2-1,.,CSVRLALYNEQFF
TRBV7-9,TRBJ2-7,many,CASSPPGQTYEQYF
TRBV7-9,TRBJ1-1,.,CASRGDLTEAFF
TRBV20-1,TRBJ2-4,.,CSAPKKNIQYF
TRBV5-1,TRBJ2-3,.,CASRGDGAAPDTQYF
TRBV20-1,TRBJ2-3,.,CCARDPKIAGNLDTQYF
TRBV7-9,TRBJ2-2,.,CASSLAALRNTGELFF
TRBV9,TRBJ2-2,many,CASSSSGKFSGELFF
TRBV6-5,TRBJ2-3,.,CASSYGGAGGQRDTQYF
TRBV20-1,TRBJ2-2,.,CSPTKAMSSTGELFF
TRBV5-1,TRBJ1-4,many,CASSAGPKGGDEKLFF
TRBV5-1,TRBJ1-1,few,CASSSKDRNTEAFF
TRBV20-1,TRBJ2-5,.,CSPQRSDKQETQYF
TRBV5-1,TRBJ1-2,many,CASSFGTAKNYGYTF
TRBV20-1,TRBJ2-3,.,CSARAGWDGISTDTQYF
TRBV3-1,TRBJ1-2,many,CASSQAERPNYGYTF
TRBV6-2/TRBV6-3,TRBJ2-1,.,CASSYFTSGLMSGSYNEQFF
TRBV20-1,TRBJ2-7,.,CSARDPGGRSHEQYF
TRBV29-1,TRBJ2-1,.,CSVPLGGYNEQFF
TRBV20-1,TRBJ2-1,few,CSASRLAATYNEQFF
TRBV20-1,TRBJ2-7,once,CSARDEASGSGEQYF
TRBV20-1,TRBJ2-2,.,CSAILAGGSNTGELFF
TRBV6-1,TRBJ1-5,once,CASSEGRNRNQPQHF
TRBV6-5,TRBJ2-1,.,CASSYSGDTNEQFF